This T cell receptor (beta chain) emerged from a study of response to subunit inactivated influenza vaccine (dated by TCRdb to the late 2010s). For context, the study as a whole: To follow how T cells responded to a trivalent subunit inactivated influenza vaccine, the researchers relied on deep quantitative profiling of the T cell receptor repertoire.

Overall study results and their limits: The authors suggested that each seasonal influenza vaccination may recruit only a limited number of new T cells.

The protocol used for the library was RT-PCR. Sequenced on an Illumina HiSeq 2500. The public reads were reprocessed in TCRdb via fastp at Q25 and MiXCR, keeping in-frame beta chains. Merged by CDR3 protein, the rows form single entries marked with the most common genes and DNA. The sample table lists approximately 500,000 distinct CDR3 sequences, about an eighth of them with a count of one. The ten largest make up around 13% of the sample. This clonotype was observed a few times. The antigen it binds to is not known. Qualities for individual bases were not recorded, and no much larger clone is one base off. CDR3 length: 14 amino acids, cysteine to phenylalanine. Just CDR3 DNA is preserved here, 42 bases in frame from base 1. V is cut back by 6 bases and J by 6 bases, with 7 bases in the junction unmatched. The time point label here, explained by the study, means: 45 to 50 days after influenza vaccine administration.

Sequenced material: PBMCs from blood, taken 40 to 50 days after vaccination. The chain is encoded by TRBV12-3 or TRBV12-4 joined to TRBJ2-1; 8 bases in the middle match TRBD2. The TCR sequence derives from a man over 45 who received an inactivated influenza vaccine. Donor details come from another sample of the same person, matched by shared clones. The sequenced DNA is TGTGCCAGCAGATTTACTAGCGGTTCCAATGAGCAGTTCTTC. Its coded protein is CASRFTSGSNEQFF.